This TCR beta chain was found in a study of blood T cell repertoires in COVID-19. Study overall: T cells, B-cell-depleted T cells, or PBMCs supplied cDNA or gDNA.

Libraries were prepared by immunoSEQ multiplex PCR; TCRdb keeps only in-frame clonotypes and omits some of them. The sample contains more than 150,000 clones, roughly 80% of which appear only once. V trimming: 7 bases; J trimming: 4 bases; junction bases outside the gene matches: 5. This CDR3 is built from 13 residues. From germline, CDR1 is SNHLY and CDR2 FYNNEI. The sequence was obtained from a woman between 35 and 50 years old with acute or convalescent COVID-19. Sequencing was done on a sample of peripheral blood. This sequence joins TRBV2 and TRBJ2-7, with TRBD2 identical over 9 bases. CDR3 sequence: CASKGAGGYEQYF. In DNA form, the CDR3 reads TGTGCCAGCAAAGGAGCGGGGGGATACGAGCAGTACTTC.